The source of this T cell receptor (beta chain) is a study of blood T cell repertoires in COVID-19. The protocol was immunoSEQ multiplex PCR, while the TCRdb copy is restricted to in-frame clones and leaves out a portion. This table has some 310,000 clones, about 90% appearing once. This TCR was recovered from a woman under 40 with COVID-19, enrolled during active disease. Sequencing was done on a sample of peripheral blood.

CDR3 sequence: CASSLKGDQPQHF. The CDR3 nucleotides are TGTGCCAGCAGTTTGAAGGGGGATCAGCCCCAGCATTTT. The chain has TRBV27 and TRBJ1-5; D is possibly TRBD1 (6 bases). This CDR3 spans 13 amino acids. Trimming pared 3 bases from V and 5 bases from J, leaving 8 bases between. Germline values: CDR1 MNHEY, CDR2 SMNVEV (reference sequence).